These 6 T cell receptor beta chains originate from one sample sequenced in a study of post-analysis software for immune sequencing data. Overall study findings and caveats: With TRBV5-6, TRBV5-1 and TRBV20-1 included, about 5 TRBV segments were more frequent in patients than in controls.

Each TCR beta cDNA library carried unique molecular identifiers. TCRdb analysed the PCR reads with MiXCR anew, one entry per CDR3 protein. In the table there are 450,000 to 650,000 distinct CDR3 sequences, roughly 40% of which are singletons. No antigen has been assigned to these receptors. The sample taken for sequencing was blood. These receptors all come from a girl between 5 and 17 years old with multiple sclerosis.

The chain combines TRBV20-1 with TRBJ2-7; TRBD2 matches at 7 bases. Trimming took 6 bases from V and 0 from J; bases not matched to a gene: 5. The V gene's germline CDR1 is DFQATT and CDR2 SNEGSKA (reference sequence). The CDR3 length is 13 residues. As DNA, the CDR3 is TGCAGTGCCGCTAGCGGCCTCTCCTACGAGCAGTACTTC. It is translated as CSAASGLSYEQYF.

J is TRBJ2-2 and V is TRBV25-1; 9 nucleotides match TRBD1. The germline V gene has CDR1 MGHDK and CDR2 SYGVNS. The junction had 14 bases not matched to a gene; V was cut back by 5 bases and J by 4 bases. The CDR3 extends over 18 amino acids. CDR3: CASSPPTGGEAGTGELFF. CDR3 in DNA: TGTGCCAGCAGTCCCCCCACAGGGGGCGAAGCTGGCACCGGGGAGCTGTTTTTT. The full variable domain, with the rest looked up from reference TRBV25-1 and TRBJ2-2, is EADIYQTPRYLVIGTGKKITLECSQTMGHDKMYWYQQDPGMELHLIHYSYGVNSTEKGDLSSESTVSRIRTEHFPLTLESARPSHTSQYLCASSPPTGGEAGTGELFFGEGSRLTVL.

This clonotype was counted a few times. V usage is TRBV6-5 and J usage is TRBJ2-1; D perhaps matches TRBD2 (5 bases). Per germline, CDR1 MNHEY and CDR2 SVGAGI. Trimming stripped 2 bases from V and 3 bases from J, with 17 bases between. The CDR3 loop spans 17 amino acids. CDR3: CASSYRGLGLGYNEQFF. CDR3 in DNA: TGTGCCAGCAGTTACAGAGGGTTGGGTTTGGGCTACAATGAGCAGTTCTTC.

The chain employs TRBV24-1 and TRBJ2-1, with D tentatively TRBD2 (7 bases). Between the trimmed V and J ends, which lost 2 bases and 3 bases, there was a span of 13 bases. CDR3 length equals 16 residues. Germline-derived CDR1 and CDR2 are KGHDR and SFDVKD. The CDR3 spells CATSDSGGGVYNEQFF. The CDR3 DNA reads TGTGCCACCAGTGATTCCGGAGGGGGGGTCTACAATGAGCAGTTCTTC.

To note about this clonotype: One end of the junction does not line up with germline, which may come from a read error. The J gene is TRBJ2-3, the V gene TRBV5-1, with TRBD2 matching 7 bases. This CDR3 region has 14 residues. Germline V lookup: CDR1 SGHRS, CDR2 YFSETQ. The DNA for the CDR3 is TGCGCCAGCAGCTTGGGACTAGCAACTGATACGCGGTATTTT. Translation gives CASSLGLATDTRYF. Full variable domain (rest looked up from reference TRBV5-1 and TRBJ2-3): KAGVTQTPRYLIKTRGQQVTLSCSPISGHRSVSWYQQTPGQGLQFLFEYFSETQRNKGNFPGRFSGRQFSNSRSEMNVSTLELGDSALYLCASSLGLATDTRYFGPGTRLTVL.

This clonotype showed up just once. V usage is TRBV25-1 and J usage is TRBJ2-7; no definite D call. Germline V gene data show CDR1 as MGHDK and CDR2 as SYGVNS. Trimming removed 1 base at V and 1 base at J, with 5 bases between. CDR3 size: 13 residues. In nucleotides, the CDR3 is TGTGCCAGCAGTGAATTAGGGTCCTACGAGCAGTACTTC. Protein: CASSELGSYEQYF.